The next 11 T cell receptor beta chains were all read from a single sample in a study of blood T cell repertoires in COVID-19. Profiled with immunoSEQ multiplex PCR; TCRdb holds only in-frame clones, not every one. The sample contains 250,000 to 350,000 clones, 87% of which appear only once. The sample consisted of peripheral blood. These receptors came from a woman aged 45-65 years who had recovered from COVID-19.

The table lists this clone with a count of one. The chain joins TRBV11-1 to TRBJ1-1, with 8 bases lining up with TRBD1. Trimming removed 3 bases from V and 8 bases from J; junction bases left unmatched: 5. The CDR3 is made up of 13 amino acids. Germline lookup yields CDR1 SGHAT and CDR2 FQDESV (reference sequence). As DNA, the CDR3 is TGTGCCAGCAGCTTTACCACAGGGGGGGAAGCTTTCTTT. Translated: CASSFTTGGEAFF.

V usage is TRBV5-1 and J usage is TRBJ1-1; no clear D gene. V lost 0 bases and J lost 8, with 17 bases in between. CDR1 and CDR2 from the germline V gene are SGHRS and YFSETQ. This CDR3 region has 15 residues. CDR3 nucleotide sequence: TGCGCCAGCAGCTTGGATCCGGGTGCCTATTTAGAAGCTTTCTTT. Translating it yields CASSLDPGAYLEAFF.

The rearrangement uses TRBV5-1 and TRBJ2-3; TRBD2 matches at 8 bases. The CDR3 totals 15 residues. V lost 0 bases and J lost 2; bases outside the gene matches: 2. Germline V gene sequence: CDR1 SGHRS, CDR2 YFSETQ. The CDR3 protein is CASSLAAGVTDTQYF. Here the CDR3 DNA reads TGCGCCAGCAGCTTGGCAGCGGGAGTCACAGATACGCAGTATTTT.

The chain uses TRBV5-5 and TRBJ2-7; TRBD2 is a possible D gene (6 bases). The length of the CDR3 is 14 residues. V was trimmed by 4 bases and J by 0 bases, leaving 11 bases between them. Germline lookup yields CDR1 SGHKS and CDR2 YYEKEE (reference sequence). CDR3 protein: CASSRDFFSYEQYF. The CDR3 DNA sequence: TGTGCCAGCAGCCGGGACTTCTTCTCCTACGAGCAGTACTTC.

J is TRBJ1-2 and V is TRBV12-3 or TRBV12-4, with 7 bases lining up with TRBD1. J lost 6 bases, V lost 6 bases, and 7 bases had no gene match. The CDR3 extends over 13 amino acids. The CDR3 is CASSPTTGNGYTF. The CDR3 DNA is TGTGCCAGCAGCCCGACGACAGGGAATGGCTACACCTTC.

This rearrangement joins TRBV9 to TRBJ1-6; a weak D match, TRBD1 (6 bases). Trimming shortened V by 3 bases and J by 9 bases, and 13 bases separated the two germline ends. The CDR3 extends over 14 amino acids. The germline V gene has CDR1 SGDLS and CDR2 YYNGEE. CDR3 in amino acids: CASSASGAPSPLHF. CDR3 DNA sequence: TGTGCCAGCAGCGCGTCAGGGGCTCCTTCACCCCTCCACTTT.

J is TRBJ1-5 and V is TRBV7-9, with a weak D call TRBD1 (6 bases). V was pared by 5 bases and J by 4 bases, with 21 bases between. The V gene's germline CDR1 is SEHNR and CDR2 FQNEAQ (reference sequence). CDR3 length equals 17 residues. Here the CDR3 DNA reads TGTGCCAGCAGCCGGGGGGCGGGTAGGCAGACAAATCAGCCCCAGCATTTT. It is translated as CASSRGAGRQTNQPQHF.

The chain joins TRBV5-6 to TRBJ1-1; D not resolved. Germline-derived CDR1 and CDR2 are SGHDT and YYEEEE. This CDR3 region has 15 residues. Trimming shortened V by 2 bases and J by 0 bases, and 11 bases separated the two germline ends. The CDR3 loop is CASSFTGRLNTEAFF. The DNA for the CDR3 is TGTGCCAGCAGCTTTACCGGGAGATTGAACACTGAAGCTTTCTTT.

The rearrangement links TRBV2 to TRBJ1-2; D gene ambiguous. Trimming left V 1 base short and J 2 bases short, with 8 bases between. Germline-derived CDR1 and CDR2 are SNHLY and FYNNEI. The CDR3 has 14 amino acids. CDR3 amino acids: CASSEEAVNYGYTF. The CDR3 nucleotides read TGTGCCAGCAGTGAAGAGGCGGTCAACTATGGCTACACCTTC.

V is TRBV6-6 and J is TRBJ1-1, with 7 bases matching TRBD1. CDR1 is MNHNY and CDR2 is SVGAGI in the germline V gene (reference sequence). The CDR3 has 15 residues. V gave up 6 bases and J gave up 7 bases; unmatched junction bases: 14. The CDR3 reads CASSPGTAALLEAFF. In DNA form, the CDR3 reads TGTGCCAGCAGCCCAGGGACAGCCGCCCTCCTTGAAGCTTTCTTT.

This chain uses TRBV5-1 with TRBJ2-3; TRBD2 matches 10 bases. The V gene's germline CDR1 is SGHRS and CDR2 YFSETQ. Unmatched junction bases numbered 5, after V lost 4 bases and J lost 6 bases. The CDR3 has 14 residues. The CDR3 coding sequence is TGCGCCAGCAGCCTTATGACTAGCGGGGATACGCAGTATTTT. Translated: CASSLMTSGDTQYF.